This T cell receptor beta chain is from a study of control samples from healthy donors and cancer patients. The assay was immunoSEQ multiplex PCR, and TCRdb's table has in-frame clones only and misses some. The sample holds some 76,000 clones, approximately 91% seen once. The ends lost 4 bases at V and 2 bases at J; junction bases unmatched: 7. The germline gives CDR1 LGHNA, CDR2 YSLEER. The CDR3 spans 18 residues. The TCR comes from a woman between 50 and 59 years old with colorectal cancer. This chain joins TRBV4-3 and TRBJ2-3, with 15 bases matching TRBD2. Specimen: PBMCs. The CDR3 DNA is TGCGCCAGCAGCCCCGGACTAGCGGGGGGGTTGCCCACAGATACGCAGTATTTT. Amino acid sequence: CASSPGLAGGLPTDTQYF.